The 3 T cell receptor beta chains below come from one sample, sequenced in a study of OX40 agonist ivuxolimab in advanced cancers. Sequenced by immunoSEQ multiplex PCR; TCRdb stores in-frame clones only, minus some. The sample yields 46,000 or so clones, 70% to 90% seen once. The sequenced sample was CD4+ or CD8+ T cells sorted from blood, obtained in a trial of the OX40 agonist ivuxolimab. The origin of the receptors is an adult with an advanced solid tumor such as melanoma, head and neck, liver or kidney cancer.

This chain uses TRBV11-3 with TRBJ2-1; unclear D gene. This CDR3 is built from 13 residues. The germline V and J ends were trimmed by 3 bases and 8 bases, with 11 bases remaining between them. CDR1 and CDR2 from the germline V gene are SGHNT and YENEEA. This CDR3 is CASSLSMFYEQFF. For the CDR3, the DNA is TGTGCCAGCAGCTTGTCCATGTTCTATGAGCAGTTCTTC.

On this clone itself: One junction end disagrees with the germline gene, perhaps due to a read error. V and J are TRBV19 and TRBJ2-7; 9 nucleotides line up with TRBD1. This CDR3 is built from 13 residues. Germline CDR1 is LNHDA and CDR2 is SQIVND (reference sequence). The CDR3 coding sequence is TGTGCCAGTAGTGAGGGACAGGGCTACAAGCAGTACTTC. It encodes CASSEGQGYKQYF.

J is TRBJ2-3 and V is TRBV9; D uncertain. The CDR3 is made up of 14 amino acids. CDR1 is SGDLS, CDR2 YYNGEE, per germline. V dropped 3 bases and J dropped 1 base, with 9 bases sitting between them. Here the CDR3 reads CASSGGGGTDTQYF. The CDR3 nucleotides are TGTGCCAGCAGCGGAGGTGGAGGCACAGATACGCAGTATTTT.